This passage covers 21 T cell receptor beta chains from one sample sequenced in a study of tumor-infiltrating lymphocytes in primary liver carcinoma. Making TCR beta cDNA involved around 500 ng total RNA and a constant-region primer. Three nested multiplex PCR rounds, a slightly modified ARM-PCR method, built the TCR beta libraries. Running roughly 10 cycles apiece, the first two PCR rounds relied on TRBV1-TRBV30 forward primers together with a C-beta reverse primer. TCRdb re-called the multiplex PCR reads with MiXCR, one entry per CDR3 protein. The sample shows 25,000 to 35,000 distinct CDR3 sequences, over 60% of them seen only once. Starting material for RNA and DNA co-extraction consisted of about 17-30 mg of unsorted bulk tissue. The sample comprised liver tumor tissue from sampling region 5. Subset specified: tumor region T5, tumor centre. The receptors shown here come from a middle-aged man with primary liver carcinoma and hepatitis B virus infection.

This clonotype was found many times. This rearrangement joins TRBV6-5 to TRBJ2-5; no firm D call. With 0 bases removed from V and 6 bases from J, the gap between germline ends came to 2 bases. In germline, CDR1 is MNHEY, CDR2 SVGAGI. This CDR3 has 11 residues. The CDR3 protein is CASSYSKTQYF. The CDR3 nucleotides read TGTGCCAGCAGTTACTCGAAGACCCAGTACTTC.

CDR3 DNA: TGTGCCATCAGTCCGGGACGTAACTTAGGCACCGGGGAGCTGTTTTTT. It is translated as CAISPGRNLGTGELFF. V and J are TRBV10-3 and TRBJ2-2, with D possibly called TRBD1 or TRBD2 (5 bases each). Per germline, CDR1 ENHRY and CDR2 SYGVKD. Trimming took 5 bases from V and 4 from J, leaving 17 bases between them. CDR3 length equals 16 residues.

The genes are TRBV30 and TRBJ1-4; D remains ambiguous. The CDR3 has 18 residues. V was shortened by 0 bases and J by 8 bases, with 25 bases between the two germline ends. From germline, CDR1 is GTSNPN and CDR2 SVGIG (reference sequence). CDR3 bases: TGTGCCTGGAGTGTATCACTACGCATGGCGTTACCAATGGAAAAACTGTTTTTT. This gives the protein CAWSVSLRMALPMEKLFF.

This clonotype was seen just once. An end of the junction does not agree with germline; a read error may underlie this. Here the CDR3 reads CANSLYSGANTGEMFF. DNA of the CDR3: TGTGCCAACAGCCTATACTCGGGAGCGAACACCGGGGAGATGTTTTTT. This chain joins TRBV11-2 and TRBJ2-2; tentatively, D is TRBD2 (6 bases). The CDR3 is 16 residues long. Germline lookup yields CDR1 SGHAT and CDR2 FQNNGV.

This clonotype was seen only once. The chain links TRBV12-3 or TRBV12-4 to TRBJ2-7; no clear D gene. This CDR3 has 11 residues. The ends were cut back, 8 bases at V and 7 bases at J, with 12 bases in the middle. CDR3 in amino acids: CASCSSYEQYF. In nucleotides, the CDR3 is TGTGCCAGCTGTTCTTCTTATGAGCAGTACTTC.

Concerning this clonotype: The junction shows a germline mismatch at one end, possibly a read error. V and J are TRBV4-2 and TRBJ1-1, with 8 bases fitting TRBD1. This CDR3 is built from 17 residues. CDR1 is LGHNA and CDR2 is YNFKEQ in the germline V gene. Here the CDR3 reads CARSREYGQGFWTVAFF. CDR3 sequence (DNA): TGTGCCAGGAGCCGAGAGTACGGACAGGGTTTTTGGACTGTAGCTTTCTTT.

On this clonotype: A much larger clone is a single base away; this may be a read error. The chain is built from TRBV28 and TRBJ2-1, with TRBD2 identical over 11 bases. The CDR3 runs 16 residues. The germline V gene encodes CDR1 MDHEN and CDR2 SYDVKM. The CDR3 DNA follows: TGTGCCAGCAGATATGTGACTAGCGGGACTTACAGTGAGCAGTTCTTC. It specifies CASRYVTSGTYSEQFF.

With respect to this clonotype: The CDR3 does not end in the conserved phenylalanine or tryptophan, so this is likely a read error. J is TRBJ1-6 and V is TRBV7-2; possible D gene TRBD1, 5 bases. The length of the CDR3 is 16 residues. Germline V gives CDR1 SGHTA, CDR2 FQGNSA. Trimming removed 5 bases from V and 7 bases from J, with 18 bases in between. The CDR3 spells CASSLSGDVFNSPLHI. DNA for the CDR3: TGTGCCAGCAGCCTCTCGGGGGATGTCTTCAATTCACCCCTCCACATT.

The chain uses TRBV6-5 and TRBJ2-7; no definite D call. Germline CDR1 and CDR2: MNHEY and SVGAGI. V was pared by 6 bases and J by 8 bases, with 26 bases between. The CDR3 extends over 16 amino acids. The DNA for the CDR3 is TGTGCCAGCAGGCCCGGTCAGGCAGCATCCATTTACAAGCAGTACTTC. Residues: CASRPGQAASIYKQYF.

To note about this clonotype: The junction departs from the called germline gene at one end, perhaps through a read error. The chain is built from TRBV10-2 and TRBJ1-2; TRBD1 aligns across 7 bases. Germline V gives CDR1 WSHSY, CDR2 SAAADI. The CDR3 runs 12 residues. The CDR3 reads CASNGTAYGYTF. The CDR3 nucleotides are TGCGCCAGCAACGGGACAGCCTATGGCTACACTTTC.

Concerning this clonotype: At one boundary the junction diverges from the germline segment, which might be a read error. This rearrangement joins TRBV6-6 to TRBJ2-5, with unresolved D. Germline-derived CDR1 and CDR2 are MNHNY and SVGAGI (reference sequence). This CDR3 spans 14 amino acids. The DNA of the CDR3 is TGTACCAGCAGTTACCAATGGCAGGAAGAGACCCAGTACTTT. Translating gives CTSSYQWQEETQYF.

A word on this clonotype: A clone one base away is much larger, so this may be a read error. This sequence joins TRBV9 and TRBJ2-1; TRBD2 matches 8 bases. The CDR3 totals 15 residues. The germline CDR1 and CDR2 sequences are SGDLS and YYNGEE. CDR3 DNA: TGTGCCAGCAGCCAAGCGGGAGTAGGCTACAATGAGCAGTCCTTC. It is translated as CASSQAGVGYNEQSF.

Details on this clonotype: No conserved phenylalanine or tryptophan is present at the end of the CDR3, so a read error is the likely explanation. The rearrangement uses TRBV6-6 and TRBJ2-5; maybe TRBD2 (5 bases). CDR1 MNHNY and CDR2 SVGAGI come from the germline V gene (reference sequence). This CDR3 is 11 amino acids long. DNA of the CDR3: TGCGCCAGCGGTCAGACTCAGACCCAGTACATC. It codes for CASGQTQTQYI.

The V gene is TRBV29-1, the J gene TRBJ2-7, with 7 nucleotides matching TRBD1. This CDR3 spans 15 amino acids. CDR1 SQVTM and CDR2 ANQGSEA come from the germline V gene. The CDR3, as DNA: TGCTGCGTTGAAGAGCGAGAGACAGGGATATACGAGCAGTACGTC. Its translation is CCVEERETGIYEQYV.

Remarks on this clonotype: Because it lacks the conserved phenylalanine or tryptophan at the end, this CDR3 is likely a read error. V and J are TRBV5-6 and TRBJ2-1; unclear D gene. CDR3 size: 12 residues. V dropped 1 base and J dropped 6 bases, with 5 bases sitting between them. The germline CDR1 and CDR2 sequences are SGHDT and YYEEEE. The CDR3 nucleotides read TGTGCCAGCAGCTTGCGTACCAATGAGCAGTTCATC. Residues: CASSLRTNEQFI.

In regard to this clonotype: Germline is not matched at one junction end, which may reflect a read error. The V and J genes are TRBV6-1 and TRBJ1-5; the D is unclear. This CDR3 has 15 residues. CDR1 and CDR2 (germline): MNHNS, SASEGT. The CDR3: CASSEEVSSNQSQHF. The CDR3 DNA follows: TGTGCCAGCAGTGAAGAGGTGAGTAGCAATCAGTCCCAGCATTTT.

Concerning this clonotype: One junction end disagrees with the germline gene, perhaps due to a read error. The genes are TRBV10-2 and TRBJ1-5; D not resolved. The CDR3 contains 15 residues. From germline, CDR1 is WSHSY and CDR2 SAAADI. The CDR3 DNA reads TGTGCCAGCAATGAACAGCCCTATAGCAATCAGCTCCAGCATTTT. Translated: CASNEQPYSNQLQHF.

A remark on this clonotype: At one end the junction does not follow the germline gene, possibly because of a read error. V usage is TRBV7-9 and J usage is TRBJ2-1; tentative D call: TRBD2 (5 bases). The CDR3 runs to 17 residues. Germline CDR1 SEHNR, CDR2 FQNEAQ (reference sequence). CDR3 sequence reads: CTSGLPYQRPKTNEQFF. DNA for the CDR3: TGTACCAGCGGCTTACCATATCAGAGGCCTAAAACAAATGAGCAGTTCTTC.

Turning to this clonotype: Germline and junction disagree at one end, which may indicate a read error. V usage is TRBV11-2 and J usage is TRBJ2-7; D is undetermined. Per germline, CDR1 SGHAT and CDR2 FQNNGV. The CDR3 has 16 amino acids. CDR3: CASRSHSSRSAYEQYF. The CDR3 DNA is TGTGCTAGCAGGTCCCATTCTTCCCGGTCAGCCTACGAGCAGTACTTC.

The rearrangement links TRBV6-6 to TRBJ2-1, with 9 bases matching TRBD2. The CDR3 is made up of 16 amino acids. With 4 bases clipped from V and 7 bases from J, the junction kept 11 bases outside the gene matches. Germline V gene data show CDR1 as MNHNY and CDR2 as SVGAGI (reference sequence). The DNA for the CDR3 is TGTGCCAGCAGTTGCCCCGCTAGCGGGATAGCTAATGAGCAGTTCTTC. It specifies CASSCPASGIANEQFF.

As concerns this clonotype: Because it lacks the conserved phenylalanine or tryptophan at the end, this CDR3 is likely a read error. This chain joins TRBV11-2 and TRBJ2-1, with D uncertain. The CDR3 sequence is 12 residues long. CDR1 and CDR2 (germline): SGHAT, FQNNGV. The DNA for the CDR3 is TGTGCCAGCAGCCCCTCTCACAATGAACAGTTCTCC. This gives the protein CASSPSHNEQFS.